Reported below is one T cell receptor beta chain. Its antigen is not known. Trimming cost V 5 bases and J 0 bases, with 17 bases left between them. Germline V gives CDR1 SGHVS, CDR2 FNYEAQ. The CDR3 length is 17 residues. Some clones are missing from TCRdb's copy, which holds only in-frame ones; the method was immunoSEQ multiplex PCR. Here the sample spans roughly 2,000,000 clones, about 95% being singletons. The data were obtained in a study of shared clonotypes between healthy human individuals. Only CD45RO-negative cells positively selected for CCR7 counted as naive CD8 cells, so terminally differentiated effector memory CD45RA+ cells were excluded. Notes on the study in general: What limited the represented genetic and exposure-history diversity was the small number of donors.

The sample was naive CD8+ T cells sorted from blood. The chain links TRBV7-6 to TRBJ2-4, with TRBD1 as a possible D gene (6 bases). The source is a man aged 18 to 35 in good health. Here the CDR3 reads CASSPTYVGAAKNIQYF. DNA for the CDR3: TGTGCCAGCAGCCCAACATATGTGGGGGCAGCCAAAAACATTCAGTACTTC. Using reference TRBV7-6 and TRBJ2-4 for the parts outside the CDR3, the full variable domain is GAGVSQSPRYKVTKRGQDVALRCDPISGHVSLYWYRQALGQGPEFLTYFNYEAQQDKSGLPNDRFSAERPEGSISTLTIQRTEQRDSAMYRCASSPTYVGAAKNIQYFGAGTRLSVL.